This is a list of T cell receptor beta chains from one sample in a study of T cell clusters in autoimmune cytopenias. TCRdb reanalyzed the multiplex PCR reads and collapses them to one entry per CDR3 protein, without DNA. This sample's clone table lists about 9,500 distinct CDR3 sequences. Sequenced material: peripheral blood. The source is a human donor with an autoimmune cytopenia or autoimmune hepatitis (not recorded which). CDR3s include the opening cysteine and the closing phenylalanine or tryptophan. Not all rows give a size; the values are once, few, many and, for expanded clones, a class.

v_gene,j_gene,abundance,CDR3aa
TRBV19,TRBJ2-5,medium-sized,CASSITGEETQYF
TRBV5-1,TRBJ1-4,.,CASSLAGQGRKLFF
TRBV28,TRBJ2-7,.,CASSLTGGTYEQYF
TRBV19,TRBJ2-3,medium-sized,CASSISPGDTQYF
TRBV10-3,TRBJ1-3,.,CAISEGTDLGNTIYF
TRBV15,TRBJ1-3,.,CATSRDRTHSGNTIYF
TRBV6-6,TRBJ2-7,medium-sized,CASSARQGYEQYF
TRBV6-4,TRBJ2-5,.,CAHSKHRLAEEETQYF
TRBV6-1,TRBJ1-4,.,CASSVTQGENEKLFF
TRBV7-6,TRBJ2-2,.,CASSLIRAGHLNTGELFF
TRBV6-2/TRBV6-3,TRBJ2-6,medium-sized,CASSLEPSGANVLTF
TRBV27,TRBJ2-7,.,CASSLRLAPHYEQYF
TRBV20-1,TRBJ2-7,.,CSAPRSSGSSEQYF
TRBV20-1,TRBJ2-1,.,CSAGQVYNEQFF
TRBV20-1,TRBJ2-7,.,CSARRSYEQYF
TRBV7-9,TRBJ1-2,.,CASSLDEGFHGYTF
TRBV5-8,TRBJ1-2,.,CASSLWSGRDYGYTF
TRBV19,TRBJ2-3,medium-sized,CASSRQGKGSTDTQYF
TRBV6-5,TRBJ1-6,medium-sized,CASSKDRGHNSPLHF
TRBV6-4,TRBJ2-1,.,CASSDGGGAINEQFF
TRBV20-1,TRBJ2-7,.,CSARKVSEQYF
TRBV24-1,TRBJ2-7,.,CATSDTGSGRIYEQYF
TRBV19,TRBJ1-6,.,CASSQRTYNSPLHF
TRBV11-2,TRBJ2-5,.,CASSFTGEETQYF
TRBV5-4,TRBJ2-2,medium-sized,CASSVDRVDTGELFF
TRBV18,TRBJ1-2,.,CASSPPLGDYGYTF
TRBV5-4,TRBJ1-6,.,CASSLGRGDSPLHF
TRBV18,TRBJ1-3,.,CASSPTTGNSGNTIYF
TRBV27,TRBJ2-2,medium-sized,CASSFSGGRTGELFF
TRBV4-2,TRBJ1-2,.,CASSQGKGGARGYTF
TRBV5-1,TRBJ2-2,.,CASERNSNTGELFF
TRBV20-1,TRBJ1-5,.,CSAREDRGRWGNQPQHF
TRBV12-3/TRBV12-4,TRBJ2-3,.,CASSLSDTQYF
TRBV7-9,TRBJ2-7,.,CASSEGSGGYEQYF
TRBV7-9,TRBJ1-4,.,CASSPPDSTNEKGFF
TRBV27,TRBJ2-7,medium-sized,CASSPWDNSYEQYF
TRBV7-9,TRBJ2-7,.,CASSLAGTSGRSYSEQYF
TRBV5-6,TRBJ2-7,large,CASSVQGYNEQYF
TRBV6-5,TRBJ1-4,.,CASKSAHRVDEKLFF
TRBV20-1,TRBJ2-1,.,CSAAPSGDNEQFF
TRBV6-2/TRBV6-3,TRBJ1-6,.,CASSSGHSSSYNSPLHF
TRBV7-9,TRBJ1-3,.,CASGTLVAGNTIYF
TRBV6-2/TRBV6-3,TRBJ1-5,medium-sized,CASSYGVTVNQPQHF
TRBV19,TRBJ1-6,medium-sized,CASNRMGGNSPLHF
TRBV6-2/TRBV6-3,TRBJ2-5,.,CASSYSRAGGPVETQYF
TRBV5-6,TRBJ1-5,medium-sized,CASSLGPGPQHF
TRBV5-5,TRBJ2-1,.,CASSLLESGEQFF
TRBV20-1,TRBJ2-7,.,CSAIPGQGLNEQYF
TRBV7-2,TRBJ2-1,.,CASSTWSGGTSNEQFF
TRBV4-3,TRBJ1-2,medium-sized,CASSQGEGRLNYGYTF